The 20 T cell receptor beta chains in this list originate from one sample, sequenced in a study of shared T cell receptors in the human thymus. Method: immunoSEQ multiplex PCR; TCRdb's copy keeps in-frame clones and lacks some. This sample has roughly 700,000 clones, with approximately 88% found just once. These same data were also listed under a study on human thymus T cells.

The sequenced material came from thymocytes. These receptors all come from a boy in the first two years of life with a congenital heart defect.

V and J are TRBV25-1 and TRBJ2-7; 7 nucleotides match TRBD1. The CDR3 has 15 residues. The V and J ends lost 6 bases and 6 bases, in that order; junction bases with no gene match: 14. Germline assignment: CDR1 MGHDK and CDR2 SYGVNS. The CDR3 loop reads CASSGGDRDSSEQYF. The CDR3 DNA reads TGTGCCAGCAGCGGAGGTGACAGGGATTCTTCCGAGCAGTACTTC.

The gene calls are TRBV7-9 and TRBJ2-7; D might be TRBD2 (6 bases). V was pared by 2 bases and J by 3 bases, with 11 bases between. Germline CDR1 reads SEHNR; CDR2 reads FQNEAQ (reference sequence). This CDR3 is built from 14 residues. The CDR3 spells CASSLPLARYEQYF. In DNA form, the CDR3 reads TGTGCCAGCAGCTTACCACTAGCTCGCTACGAGCAGTACTTC.

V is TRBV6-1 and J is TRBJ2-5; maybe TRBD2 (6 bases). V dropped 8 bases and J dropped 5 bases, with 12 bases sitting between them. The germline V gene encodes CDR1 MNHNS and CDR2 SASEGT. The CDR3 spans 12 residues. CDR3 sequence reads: CASRRAGETQYF. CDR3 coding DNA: TGTGCCAGCCGGAGGGCCGGGGAGACCCAGTACTTC.

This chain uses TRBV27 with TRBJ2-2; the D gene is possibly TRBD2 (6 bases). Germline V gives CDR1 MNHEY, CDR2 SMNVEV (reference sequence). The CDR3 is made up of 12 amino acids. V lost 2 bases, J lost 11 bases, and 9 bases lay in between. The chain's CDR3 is CASSLGRDELFF. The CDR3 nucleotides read TGTGCCAGCAGTTTAGGGCGGGACGAGCTGTTTTTT.

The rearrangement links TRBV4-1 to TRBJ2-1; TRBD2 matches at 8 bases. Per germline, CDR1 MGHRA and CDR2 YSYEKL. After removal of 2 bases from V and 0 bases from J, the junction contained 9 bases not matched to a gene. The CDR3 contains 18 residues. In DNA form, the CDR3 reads TGCGCCAGCAGCCAACTAACCGGGAGGGCCCGCTCCTACAATGAGCAGTTCTTC. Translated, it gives CASSQLTGRARSYNEQFF.

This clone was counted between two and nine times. Written as DNA, the CDR3 is TGTGCCAGCACCAATAAGGAGACCCGGTACACCAAAAACATTCAGTACTTC. Protein: CASTNKETRYTKNIQYF. V usage is TRBV28 and J usage is TRBJ2-4; D call uncertain. Trimming removed 7 bases at V and 2 bases at J, with 21 bases between. There are 17 residues in the CDR3. Germline CDR1 is MDHEN and CDR2 is SYDVKM.

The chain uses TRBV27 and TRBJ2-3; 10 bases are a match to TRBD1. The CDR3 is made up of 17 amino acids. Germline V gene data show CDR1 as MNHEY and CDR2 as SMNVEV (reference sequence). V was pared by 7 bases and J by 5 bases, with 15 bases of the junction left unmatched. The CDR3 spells CASTSRGQGLWEDTQYF. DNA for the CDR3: TGTGCCAGCACCTCCAGGGGACAGGGGCTATGGGAAGATACGCAGTATTTT.

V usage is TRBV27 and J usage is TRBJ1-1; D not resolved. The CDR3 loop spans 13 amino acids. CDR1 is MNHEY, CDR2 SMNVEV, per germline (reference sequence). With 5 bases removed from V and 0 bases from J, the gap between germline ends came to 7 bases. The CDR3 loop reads CASSADMNTEAFF. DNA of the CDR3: TGTGCCAGCAGTGCCGACATGAACACTGAAGCTTTCTTT.

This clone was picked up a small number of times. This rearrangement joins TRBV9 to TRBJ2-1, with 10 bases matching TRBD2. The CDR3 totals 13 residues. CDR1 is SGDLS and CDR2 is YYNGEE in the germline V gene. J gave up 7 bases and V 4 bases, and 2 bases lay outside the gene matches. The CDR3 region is CASSLAGENEQFF. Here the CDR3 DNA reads TGTGCCAGCAGCCTAGCGGGAGAGAATGAGCAGTTCTTC.

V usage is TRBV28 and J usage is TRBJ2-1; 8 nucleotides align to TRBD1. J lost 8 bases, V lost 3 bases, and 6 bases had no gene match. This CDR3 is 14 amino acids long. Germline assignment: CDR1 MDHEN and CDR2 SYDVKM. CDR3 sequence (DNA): TGTGCCAGCAGTTTCTGTGGCAGGGGGCATGAGCAGTTCTTC. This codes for CASSFCGRGHEQFF.

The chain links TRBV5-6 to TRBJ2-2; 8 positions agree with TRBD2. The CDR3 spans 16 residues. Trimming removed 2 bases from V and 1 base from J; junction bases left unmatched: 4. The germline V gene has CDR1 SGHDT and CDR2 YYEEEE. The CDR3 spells CASSLSGGENTGELFF. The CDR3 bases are TGTGCCAGCAGCTTAAGCGGGGGAGAGAACACCGGGGAGCTGTTTTTT.

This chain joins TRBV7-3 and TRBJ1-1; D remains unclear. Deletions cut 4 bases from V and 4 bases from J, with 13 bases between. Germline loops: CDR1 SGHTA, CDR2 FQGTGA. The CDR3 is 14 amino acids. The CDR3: CASSSTPQSTEAFF. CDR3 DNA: TGTGCCAGCAGCTCGACACCCCAGTCCACTGAAGCTTTCTTT. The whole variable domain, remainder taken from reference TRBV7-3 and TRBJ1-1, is GAGVSQTPSNKVTEKGKYVELRCDPISGHTALYWYRQSLGQGPEFLIYFQGTGAADDSGLPNDRFFAVRPEGSVSTLKIQRTERGDSAVYLCASSSTPQSTEAFFGQGTRLTVV.

CDR3 DNA: TGTGCCAGCAGTTGGGGACACCCAGGGTACACCGGGGAGCTGTTTTTT. Translation: CASSWGHPGYTGELFF. The chain recombines TRBV27 with TRBJ2-2, with D maybe TRBD1 (6 bases). The CDR3 contains 16 residues. Germline-derived CDR1 and CDR2 are MNHEY and SMNVEV (reference sequence). V lost 4 bases to trimming and J lost 3 bases, with 15 bases between them.

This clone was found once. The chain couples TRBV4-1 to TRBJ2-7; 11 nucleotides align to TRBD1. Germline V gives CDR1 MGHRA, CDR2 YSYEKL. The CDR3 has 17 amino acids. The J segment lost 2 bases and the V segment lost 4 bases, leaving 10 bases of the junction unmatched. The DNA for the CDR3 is TGCGCCAGCAGCCCTCGGGACAGGGGGAAGGGGGCCTACGAGCAGTACTTC. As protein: CASSPRDRGKGAYEQYF.

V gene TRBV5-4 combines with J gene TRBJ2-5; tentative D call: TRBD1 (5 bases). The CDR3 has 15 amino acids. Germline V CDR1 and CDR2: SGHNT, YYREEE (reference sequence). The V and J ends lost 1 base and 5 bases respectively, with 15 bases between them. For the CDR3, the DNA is TGTGCCAGCAGCTTGATGGTTGGGGCGTCCGAGACCCAGTACTTC. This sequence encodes CASSLMVGASETQYF.

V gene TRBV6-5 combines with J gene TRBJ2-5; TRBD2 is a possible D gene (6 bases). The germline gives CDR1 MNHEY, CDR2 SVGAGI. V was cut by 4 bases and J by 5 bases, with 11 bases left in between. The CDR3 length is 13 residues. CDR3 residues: CASSWGDGETQYF. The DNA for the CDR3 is TGTGCCAGCAGTTGGGGGGACGGGGAGACCCAGTACTTC.

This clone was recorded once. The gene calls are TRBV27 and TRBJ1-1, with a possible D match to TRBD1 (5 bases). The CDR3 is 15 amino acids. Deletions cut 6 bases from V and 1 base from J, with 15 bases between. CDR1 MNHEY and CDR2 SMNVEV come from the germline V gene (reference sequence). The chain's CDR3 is CASSPGYEGNTEAFF. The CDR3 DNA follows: TGTGCCAGCAGCCCAGGGTATGAAGGGAACACTGAAGCTTTCTTT.

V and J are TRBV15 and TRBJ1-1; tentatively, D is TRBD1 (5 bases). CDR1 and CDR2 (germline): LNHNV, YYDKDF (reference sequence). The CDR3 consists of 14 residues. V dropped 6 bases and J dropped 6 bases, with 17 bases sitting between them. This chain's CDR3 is CATSRDRGDAEAFF. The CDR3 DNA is TGTGCCACCAGTCGGGATCGGGGGGACGCTGAAGCTTTCTTT.

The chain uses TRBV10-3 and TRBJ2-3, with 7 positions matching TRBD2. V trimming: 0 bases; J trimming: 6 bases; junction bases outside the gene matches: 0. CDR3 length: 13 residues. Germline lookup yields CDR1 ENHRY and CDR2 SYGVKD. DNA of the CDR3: TGTGCCATCAGTGAGTCCGGGGGGGATACGCAGTATTTT. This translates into CAISESGGDTQYF.

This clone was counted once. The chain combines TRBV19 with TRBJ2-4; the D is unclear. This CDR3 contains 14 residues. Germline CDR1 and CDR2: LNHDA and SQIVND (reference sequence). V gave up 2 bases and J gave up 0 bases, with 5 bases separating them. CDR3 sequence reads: CASSISRAKNIQYF. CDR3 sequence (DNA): TGTGCCAGTAGTATATCGAGAGCCAAAAACATTCAGTACTTC.